The rows below give T cell receptor beta chains drawn from one sample of a study of T cell responses to AZD1222 COVID-19 vaccine. Produced via immunoSEQ multiplex PCR; TCRdb's table is partial and in-frame only. Here the sample spans roughly 150,000 clones, more than 85% being singletons. Material: peripheral blood, obtained on day 0 of AZD1222 vaccination. The receptors shown here come from an adult in good health. Both conserved end residues are part of each CDR3. The D gene is left open where the match is weak. The size entry is marked missing in some rows and otherwise reads once, few, many or a size class.

TRBJ1-5	NA	TRBV11-2	NA	CASSLAAESHQPQHF	TGTGCCAGCAGCTTAGCGGCAGAGTCCCATCAGCCCCAGCATTTT
TRBJ1-2	TRBD1	TRBV6-2/TRBV6-3	once	CASSSPKGTGIYGYTF	TGTGCCAGCAGTAGCCCGAAAGGGACAGGGATTTATGGCTACACCTTC
TRBJ2-1	NA	TRBV29-1	NA	CSALLAPSYNEQFF	TGCAGCGCCTTACTAGCCCCCTCCTACAATGAGCAGTTCTTC
TRBJ2-7	NA	TRBV7-9	NA	CASSLEDRSYEQYF	TGTGCCAGCAGCTTAGAGGACAGATCCTACGAGCAGTACTTC
TRBJ2-5	TRBD1	TRBV5-1	once	CASSYGTALETQYF	TGCGCCAGCAGTTACGGGACAGCCCTAGAGACCCAGTACTTC
TRBJ1-2	NA	TRBV29-1	NA	CSVEGRGIGGERYGYTF	TGCAGCGTTGAAGGTCGGGGTATAGGGGGAGAGAGATATGGCTACACCTTC
TRBJ1-2	TRBD1	TRBV19	NA	CASSHGTGGVYGYTF	TGTGCCAGTAGCCACGGGACAGGGGGCGTCTATGGCTACACCTTC
TRBJ1-1	NA	TRBV6-5	NA	CASRAFTAENTEAFF	TGTGCCAGCAGGGCCTTTACTGCCGAGAACACTGAAGCTTTCTTT
TRBJ2-5	TRBD1	TRBV7-2	NA	CASSLQTGKETQYF	TGTGCCAGCAGCTTACAGACAGGGAAAGAGACCCAGTACTTC
TRBJ1-2	TRBD1	TRBV7-6	NA	CASSLGTGGVYGYTF	TGTGCCAGCAGCTTAGGAACAGGGGGCGTCTATGGCTACACCTTC
TRBJ2-1	NA	TRBV6-1	NA	CASSEDPHMGEQFF	TGTGCCAGCAGTGAAGATCCTCATATGGGTGAGCAGTTCTTC
TRBJ2-7	TRBD1	TRBV9	NA	CASSRTGSSYEQYF	TGTGCCAGCAGCCGGACAGGGTCCTCCTACGAGCAGTACTTC
TRBJ1-2	NA	TRBV10-3	NA	CAISPGGAVDGYTF	TGTGCCATCAGCCCCGGGGGCGCGGTGGATGGCTACACCTTC
TRBJ2-7	NA	TRBV6-5	NA	CASTPGRPPYEQYF	TGTGCCAGCACCCCGGGACGCCCTCCCTACGAGCAGTACTTC
TRBJ2-7	TRBD2	TRBV10-1	NA	CASSTGTRFSYEQYF	TGCGCCAGCAGTACCGGGACTAGGTTCTCCTACGAGCAGTACTTC
TRBJ2-7	NA	TRBV7-2	NA	CASSLGRAYEQYF	TGTGCCAGCAGCTTGGGCAGGGCCTACGAGCAGTACTTC
TRBJ1-5	NA	TRBV7-2	NA	CASSFGGNQPQHF	TGTGCCAGCAGCTTTGGCGGAAATCAGCCCCAGCATTTT
TRBJ2-5	NA	TRBV2	NA	CASRQTRGEETQYF	TGTGCCAGCAGACAAACCCGAGGGGAAGAGACCCAGTACTTC
TRBJ2-1	NA	TRBV25-1	NA	CASSAGNEQFF	TGTGCCAGCAGTGCTGGGAATGAGCAGTTCTTC
TRBJ2-1	TRBD1	TRBV5-1	NA	CASSRGQEGYNEQFF	TGCGCCAGCAGCCGAGGACAGGAAGGTTACAATGAGCAGTTCTTC
TRBJ2-2	TRBD1	TRBV29-1	once	CSVLLGTGSIGELFF	TGCAGCGTGCTACTCGGGACAGGGTCGATCGGGGAGCTGTTTTTT
TRBJ2-7	TRBD1	TRBV7-9	NA	CASSQGDYEQYF	TGTGCCAGCAGCCAGGGGGACTACGAGCAGTACTTC
TRBJ2-5	NA	TRBV1	NA	CTSSQMRQGGETQYF	TGCACCAGCAGCCAAATGCGGCAGGGGGGAGAGACCCAGTACTTC
TRBJ2-3	NA	TRBV7-6	once	CASSIGADTDTQYF	TGTGCCAGCAGTATTGGGGCCGACACAGATACGCAGTATTTT
TRBJ1-2	NA	TRBV2	NA	CASKGTRDDGYTF	TGTGCCAGCAAGGGTACCAGGGATGATGGCTACACCTTC
TRBJ1-6	NA	TRBV7-8	NA	CASSLLYDSPLHF	TGTGCCAGCAGCTTATTGTACGATTCACCCCTCCACTTT
TRBJ2-1	NA	TRBV6-5	NA	CASSYSRVEREQFF	TGTGCCAGCAGTTACTCGCGAGTAGAAAGGGAGCAGTTCTTC